Here is one T cell receptor (beta chain) with its context. CDR3 length: 13 amino acids. The V gene lost 5 bases and the J gene lost 2 bases, with 9 bases spanning the gap. Per germline, CDR1 SGHTA and CDR2 FQGNSA. Only in-frame clones appear in the TCRdb table, and some are missing; sequencing was by immunoSEQ multiplex PCR. The table has 55,000 to 70,000 clones, about 93% seen once. The clonotype was recovered from a man aged 40-49 years with rheumatoid arthritis. The chain joins TRBV7-2 to TRBJ1-1, with D tentatively TRBD1 (6 bases). Sequencing used PBMCs. CDR3 DNA: TGTGCCAGCAGCGAACAGGGAAACACTGAAGCTTTCTTT. Protein product: CASSEQGNTEAFF.